This T cell receptor beta chain appears in the sequencing data of a study of shared clonotypes between healthy human individuals. Terminally differentiated effector memory CD45RA+ cells were excluded from the naive CD8 cells, which were CD45RO-negative and positively selected for CCR7. The donors were all Caucasian adults (living in Nashville, Tennessee). The protocol was immunoSEQ multiplex PCR, while the TCRdb copy is restricted to in-frame clones and leaves out a portion. The table lists millions of clones, about 95% of them singletons. There are 16 residues in the CDR3. The trim removed 0 bases at V and 4 bases at J, leaving 3 bases unmatched. Germline CDR1 reads KGHSH; CDR2 reads LQKENI.

The genes are TRBV18 and TRBJ2-2, with 9 bases aligning to TRBD2. The sequence was obtained from a man aged 18 to 30 in good health. The sequencing sample was made of naive CD8+ T cells sorted from blood. The CDR3 DNA follows: TGTGCCAGCTCACCACCGGTTAGCGGGGGCACCGGGGAGCTGTTTTTT. Its translation is CASSPPVSGGTGELFF.